This T cell receptor beta chain is from a study of cytomegalovirus exposure and HLA in healthy donors. At the level of the study: Some 87 million unique TCRs from HLA-typed donors were held in an early release of data.

Regarding this clone: Its antigen is not identified.

Germline CDR1 is SGDLS and CDR2 is YYNGEE. V gave up 4 bases and J gave up 1 base, with 15 bases separating them. The CDR3 loop spans 15 amino acids. PCR employed 60 Vbeta and 13 Jbeta primers. The method was immunoSEQ multiplex PCR; TCRdb's version includes in-frame clones alone and lacks a portion of them. In the table there are about 130,000 clones, around 73% of which are singletons. The study's findings and limits: Most TCR sequences were seen very rarely across donors, but some public TCRs occurred in many. Listed as cytomegalovirus-associated were 170 or so TCR beta chains. It was assumed in the presence/absence analyses that sequencing depth was roughly uniform across donors.

The material sequenced was PBMCs. The sequence was collected from a female donor in good health and CMV-seronegative. The J gene is TRBJ2-7, the V gene TRBV9; perhaps TRBD1 as D (6 bases). CDR3 in DNA: TGTGCCAGCAGCCCGGACAGAGATGTTTCCTACGAGCAGTACTTC. As protein: CASSPDRDVSYEQYF.